This TCR beta chain was obtained from a study of blood T cell repertoires in COVID-19. Study-wide context: Spain, Italy and the United States supplied samples that represented acute and convalescent COVID-19. T cells, B-cell-depleted T cells, or PBMCs provided the cDNA or gDNA that served as material.

Using immunoSEQ multiplex PCR, the repertoire was profiled, and TCRdb retains in-frame clones only, with some absent. This table has over 150,000 clones, 87% appearing once. The germline CDR1 and CDR2 sequences are GTSNPN and SVGIG (reference sequence). V was shortened by 0 bases and J by 10 bases, with 10 bases between the two germline ends. This CDR3 contains 12 residues. This TCR was recovered from a woman between 18 and 29 years old who had recovered from COVID-19. The chain carries TRBV30 and TRBJ2-1; D unclear. Input material: peripheral blood. In nucleotides, the CDR3 is TGTGCCTGGAGTGTACGTAAAGCGGAGCAGTTCTTC. Translated: CAWSVRKAEQFF. Complete variable domain (other parts from reference TRBV30 and TRBJ2-1): SQTIHQWPATLVQPVGSPLSLECTVEGTSNPNLYWYRQAAGRGLQLLFYSVGIGQISSEVPQNLSASRPQDRQFILSSKKLLLSDSGFYLCAWSVRKAEQFFGPGTRLTVL.